This T cell receptor beta chain stems from a study of PD-1 blockade in classical Hodgkin lymphoma. Study-level points and caveats: The study found that TCR diversity rose significantly by C4D1 in CD4+ but not CD8+ cells.

The CDR3 runs to 15 residues. Between the trimmed V and J ends, which lost 2 bases and 4 bases, there was a span of 14 bases. The V gene's germline CDR1 is LGHNA and CDR2 YNFKEQ. Every one of the patients relapsed after autologous stem cell transplantation (brentuximab vedotin exposure was variable). The table came from immunoSEQ multiplex PCR; TCRdb's copy has only in-frame clones and leaves some out. The table lists fewer than 25,000 clones, more than 80% of them singletons. On this clone itself: What it recognizes is unknown.

The material sequenced was peripheral blood mononuclear cells (PBMCs), taken before the second cycle of nivolumab. The sequence derives from a human donor with classical Hodgkin lymphoma. J is TRBJ1-2 and V is TRBV4-2, with D uncertain. The CDR3 is CASSQSASLFYGYTF. The CDR3 region has the DNA TGTGCCAGCAGCCAATCAGCGAGCCTTTTCTATGGCTACACCTTC.